This T cell receptor beta chain was observed in a study of blood T cell repertoires in COVID-19. This table comes from immunoSEQ multiplex PCR, and its TCRdb copy is limited to in-frame clones, with some not included. The sample consists of 210,000 or so clones, over 75% of them appearing once. Germline V gene lookup returns CDR1 LGHDT and CDR2 YNNKEL (reference sequence). This CDR3 is built from 15 residues. V was trimmed by 7 bases and J by 0 bases, leaving 16 bases between them. This clone was detected only once. Sequencing was performed on peripheral blood. The source of this sequence is a woman at least 80 years old with active or convalescent COVID-19. The V gene is TRBV3-1 (or the pseudogene TRBV3-2), the J gene TRBJ2-7, with a tentative D call TRBD1 (6 bases). The CDR3 here is CASTWGDRNSYEQYF. CDR3 DNA sequence: TGTGCCAGCACATGGGGAGACAGGAACTCCTACGAGCAGTACTTC.